These T cell receptor beta chains were read from a single sample in a study of multiple sclerosis patients with progressive multifocal leukoencephalopathy. Measured with immunoSEQ multiplex PCR; TCRdb has only the in-frame clones, and not every one. The sample carries roughly 32,000 clones, less than 90% recorded once. The starting material was PBMCs, obtained from a patient treated with natalizumab. The receptors were gathered from a human donor with progressive multifocal leukoencephalopathy. Each CDR3 is given with its conserved first and last residue. The D gene is left open where the match is weak.

.	TRBV28	TRBJ2-2	TGTGCCAGCACCCACGGCGGACTCGGGACCGGGGAGCTGTTTTTT	CASTHGGLGTGELFF
.	TRBV7-9	TRBJ1-1	TGTGCCAGCAGCTTAGCTGGGGGTGGGTGGACTGAAGCTTTCTTT	CASSLAGGGWTEAFF
TRBD1	TRBV5-4	TRBJ2-7	TGTGCCAGCAGCCCCGACAGGGTCGGGTCCTACGAGCAGTACTTC	CASSPDRVGSYEQYF
TRBD1	TRBV4-3	TRBJ2-3	TGCGCCAGCAGCCCATACAGGGGGGATACGCAGTATTTT	CASSPYRGDTQYF
TRBD1	TRBV6-6	TRBJ2-4	TGTGCCAGCAGTTACGGGACAGTAGCCAAAAACATTCAGTACTTC	CASSYGTVAKNIQYF
.	TRBV27	TRBJ1-2	TGTGCCAGCAGTCCACATGCTCCCTGGGAGGGATACACCTTC	CASSPHAPWEGYTF
TRBD1	TRBV4-1	TRBJ2-7	TGCGCCAGCAGCGGCCGGGACAGGGGTTCCGAGCAGTACTTC	CASSGRDRGSEQYF
.	TRBV5-1	TRBJ1-1	TGCGCCAGCAGCTCCGGACAGAACACTGAAGCTTTCTTT	CASSSGQNTEAFF
.	TRBV27	TRBJ2-1	TGTGCCAGCAGTCCCACTGGACTAGACAGGAGGAATGAGCAGTTCTTC	CASSPTGLDRRNEQFF
.	TRBV6-6	TRBJ1-1	TGTGCCAGCAGCCCTGGACAGTTCGCTGAAGCTTTCTTT	CASSPGQFAEAFF
TRBD1	TRBV30	TRBJ1-6	TGTGCCTGGAGTTTCCGATCAGGGGGCTCTAATTCACCCCTCCACTTT	CAWSFRSGGSNSPLHF
TRBD1	TRBV9	TRBJ1-6	TGTGCCAGCAGCGTAGCGGACAGGGAAGGTTCACCCCTCCACTTT	CASSVADREGSPLHF
.	TRBV6-5	TRBJ2-2	TGTGCCAGCAGTTACTCGACAGACACCGGGGAGCTGTTTTTT	CASSYSTDTGELFF